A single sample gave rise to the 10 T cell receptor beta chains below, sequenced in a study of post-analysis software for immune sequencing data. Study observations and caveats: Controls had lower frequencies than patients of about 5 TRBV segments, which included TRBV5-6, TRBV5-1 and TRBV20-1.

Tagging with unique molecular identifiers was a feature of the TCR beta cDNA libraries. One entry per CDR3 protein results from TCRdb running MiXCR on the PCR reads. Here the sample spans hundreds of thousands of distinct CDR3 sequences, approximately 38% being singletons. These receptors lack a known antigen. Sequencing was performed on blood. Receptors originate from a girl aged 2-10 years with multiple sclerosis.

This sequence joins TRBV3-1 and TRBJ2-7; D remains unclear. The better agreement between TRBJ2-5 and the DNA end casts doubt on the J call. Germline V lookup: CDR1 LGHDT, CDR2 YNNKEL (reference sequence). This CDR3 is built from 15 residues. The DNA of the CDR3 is TGTGCCAGCAGCCAAGACCACGGGTTCGCGGAGACCCAGTACTTC. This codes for CASSQDHGFAETQYF.

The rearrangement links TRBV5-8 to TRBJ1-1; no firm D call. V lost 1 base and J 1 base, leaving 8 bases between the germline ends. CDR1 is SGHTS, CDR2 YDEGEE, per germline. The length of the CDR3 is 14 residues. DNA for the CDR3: TGTGCCAGCAGCTTGACCAATTGGAACACTGAAGCTTTCTTT. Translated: CASSLTNWNTEAFF.

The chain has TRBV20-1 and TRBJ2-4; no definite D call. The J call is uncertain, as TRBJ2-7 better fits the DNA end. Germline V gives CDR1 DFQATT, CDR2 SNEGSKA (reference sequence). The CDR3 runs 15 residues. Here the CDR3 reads CSASTLRKGACEQYF. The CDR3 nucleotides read TGCAGTGCCTCTACTCTCCGTAAAGGAGCCTGCGAGCAGTACTTC.

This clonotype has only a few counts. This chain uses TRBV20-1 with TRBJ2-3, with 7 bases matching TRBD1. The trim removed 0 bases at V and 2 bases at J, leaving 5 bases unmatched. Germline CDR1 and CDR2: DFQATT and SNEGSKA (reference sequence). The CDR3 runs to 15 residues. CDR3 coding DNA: TGCAGTGCTAGAGATCCGGGACAGAACACAGATACGCAGTATTTT. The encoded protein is CSARDPGQNTDTQYF.

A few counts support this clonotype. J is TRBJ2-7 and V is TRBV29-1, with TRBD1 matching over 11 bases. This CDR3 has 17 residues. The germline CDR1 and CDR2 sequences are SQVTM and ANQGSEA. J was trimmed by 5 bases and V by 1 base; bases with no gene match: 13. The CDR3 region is CSVEALTAGTGGNEQYF. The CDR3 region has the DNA TGCAGCGTTGAAGCACTAACCGCCGGGACAGGGGGAAACGAGCAGTACTTC.

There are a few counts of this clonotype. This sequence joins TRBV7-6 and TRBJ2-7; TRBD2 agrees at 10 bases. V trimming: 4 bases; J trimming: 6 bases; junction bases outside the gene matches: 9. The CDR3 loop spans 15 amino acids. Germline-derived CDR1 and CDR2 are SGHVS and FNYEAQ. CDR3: CASSSGLASIREQYF. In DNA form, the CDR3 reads TGTGCCAGCAGCTCGGGACTAGCGTCCATACGCGAGCAGTACTTC.

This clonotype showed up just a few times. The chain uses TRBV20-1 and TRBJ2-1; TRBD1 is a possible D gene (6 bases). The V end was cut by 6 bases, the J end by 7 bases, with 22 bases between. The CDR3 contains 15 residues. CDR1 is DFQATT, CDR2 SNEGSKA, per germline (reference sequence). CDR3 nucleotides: TGCAGTGCCCCCCTTTGGGGGCCAGGGTTAAATGAGCAGTTCTTC. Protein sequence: CSAPLWGPGLNEQFF.

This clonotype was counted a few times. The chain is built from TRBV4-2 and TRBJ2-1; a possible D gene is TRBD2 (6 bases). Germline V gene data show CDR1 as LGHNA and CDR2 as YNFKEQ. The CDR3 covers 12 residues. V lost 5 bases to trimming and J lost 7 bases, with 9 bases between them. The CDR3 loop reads CASSISGNEQFF. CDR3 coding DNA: TGTGCCAGCAGCATCAGCGGGAATGAGCAGTTCTTC.

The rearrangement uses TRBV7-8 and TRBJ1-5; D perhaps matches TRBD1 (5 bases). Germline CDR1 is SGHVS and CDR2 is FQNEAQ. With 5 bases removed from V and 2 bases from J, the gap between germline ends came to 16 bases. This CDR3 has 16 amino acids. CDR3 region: CASSGPGRGGNQPQHF. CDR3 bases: TGTGCCAGCAGCGGCCCGGGACGGGGAGGCAATCAGCCCCAGCATTTT.

CDR3 in amino acids: CASSEKQGYYNEQYF. For the CDR3, the DNA is TGTGCCAGCAGTGAGAAACAGGGTTACTACAATGAGCAGTACTTC. V gene TRBV28 combines with J gene TRBJ2-1; weak D call: TRBD1 (6 bases). The J call may be mistaken, given a closer DNA end match to TRBJ2-7. This CDR3 spans 15 amino acids. Looked up from germline, CDR1 is MDHEN and CDR2 is SYDVKM.